This T cell receptor (beta chain) was recorded in a study of T-cell memory formation after mild COVID-19. TCRdb itself ran the 5' RACE reads through MiXCR, one entry per CDR3 protein. The sample includes 350,000 to 500,000 distinct CDR3 sequences, around 17% of them seen just once. This clonotype was observed a few times. This CDR3 contains 15 residues. J gave up 4 bases and V 4 bases, and 4 bases lay outside the gene matches. This TCR was recovered from a man between 18 and 29 years old who had mild COVID-19 (a few samples of this study predate the infection). Cell type and time point are not known. The rearrangement joins TRBV12-3 or TRBV12-4 to TRBJ2-3, with TRBD2 matching over 11 bases. Sequenced input: PBMCs or a T cell subset sorted from them (not recorded which). The CDR3 reads CASSSSSGGPDTQYF. In DNA form, the CDR3 reads TGTGCCAGCAGTTCTTCTAGCGGGGGGCCAGATACGCAGTATTTT.